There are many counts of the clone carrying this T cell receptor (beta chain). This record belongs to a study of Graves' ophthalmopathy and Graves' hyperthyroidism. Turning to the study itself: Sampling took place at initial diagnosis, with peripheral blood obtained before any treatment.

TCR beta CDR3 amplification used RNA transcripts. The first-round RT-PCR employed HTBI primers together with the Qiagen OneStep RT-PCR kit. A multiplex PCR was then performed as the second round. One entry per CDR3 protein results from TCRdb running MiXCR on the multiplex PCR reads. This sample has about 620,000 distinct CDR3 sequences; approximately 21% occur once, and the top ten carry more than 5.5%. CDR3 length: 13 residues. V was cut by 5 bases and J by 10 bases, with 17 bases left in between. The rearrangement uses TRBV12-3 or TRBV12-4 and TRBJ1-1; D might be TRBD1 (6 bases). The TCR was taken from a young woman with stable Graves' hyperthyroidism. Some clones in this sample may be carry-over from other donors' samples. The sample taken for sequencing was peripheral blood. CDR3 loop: CASSLGYRARAFF. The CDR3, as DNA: TGTGCCAGCAGTCTGGGGTACAGGGCGCGAGCTTTCTTT.